Detailed here is one T cell receptor beta chain. Germline V gives CDR1 SQVTM, CDR2 ANQGSEA. V lost 7 bases to trimming and J lost 8 bases, with 14 bases between them. The CDR3 spans 11 residues. The record originates from a study of blood T cell repertoires in COVID-19. Original processing notes: Amplification of reference gene primers was used by the study to estimate nucleated cell counts. Sequenced by immunoSEQ multiplex PCR; TCRdb stores in-frame clones only, minus some. That table gives V, J and clone size, and the DNA gave D and trimming. The sample includes more than 20,000 clones, 86% of them seen just once.

The sample was peripheral blood. The V call is TRBV29-1, the J call TRBJ1-1, with D uncertain. The origin of this receptor is a man in his fifties or sixties with active COVID-19. The CDR3 here is CSAYSGGEAFF. The CDR3 bases are TGCAGCGCCTACAGCGGTGGCGAAGCTTTCTTT.